The TCR beta chain under discussion was sequenced for a study of cytomegalovirus exposure and HLA in healthy donors (dated by TCRdb to 2016 to 2017). Describing the broader study: According to an earlier analysis of several hundred of the donors, about 180 million T cells yielded 90 million to 140 million unique TCR beta sequences and about 300 Gb of sequence data. Among the roughly 400 genotyped donors, roughly 80% belonged to the genetic ancestry cluster associated with self-reported Caucasian donors. Every discovery cohort repertoire had been produced on one sequencing platform. In a later analysis, previously published TCR beta repertoires from hundreds of donors were re-analyzed and high-resolution HLA genotyping was added so that TCR occurrence patterns could be studied. In the later analysis, no new phenotypic data were used to find candidate immune exposures; instead, reliance was placed on TCR beta sequences and their occurrence across donors. Five DR-DQ haplotypes were treated as single units for association and clustering because of strong linkage in the cohort. Genome-wide SNP genotypes for about 55% of the 666 donors were used in a later genetic analysis, which treated that subset as a discovery cohort. The study aimed to test whether signatures of past pathogen exposure could be identified by cataloging public T cell receptors. An earlier analysis of 587 of the donors used high-throughput TCR beta sequencing to judge whether each TCR beta V gene segment behaved as functional or pseudogenic. Donor age, sex, ethnicity and CMV serostatus were compiled alongside the repertoire data. Typing coverage varied by locus: roughly 629-630 donors for A, B, C, DRB1 and DQB1; 500 to 550 for DQA1; more than 600 for DPA1; 400 to 480 for DPB1. On average, roughly 250,000 unique TCR beta nucleotide sequences were sequenced per donor among 398 genotyped donors of the cohort, with about 17% of those sequences being non-productive. HLA typing covered class I and class II loci at four-digit resolution. Along with the approximately 700-subject first cohort, a separate validation cohort of over a hundred different subjects was used. The T cell repertoires of 666 subjects were profiled by immunosequencing and related to cytomegalovirus serostatus. To predict cytomegalovirus infection status, the study combined high-throughput TCR immunosequencing, statistical association of individual TCRs with disease status, and machine learning. About 320 gigabases of sequencing data and tens of millions of unique TCR sequences were included in an early release covering roughly 600 HLA-typed donors.

The library was built by means of the immunoSEQ multiplex PCR assay. For the multiplex PCR, a mixture combining 60 forward primers for TCR Vbeta segments and 13 reverse primers for TCR Jbeta segments was used. A multiplex PCR assay on genomic DNA amplified the CDR3 region of rearranged TCR beta genes. Amplified TCR beta libraries were sequenced as 87-base-pair reads on the Illumina HiSeq System. The published analysis was carried out like this. A later analysis tallied 80 million to 95 million unique TCR beta chains across the 666 repertoires, and about 12 million of those chains were shared by two or more donors. To remove PCR and sequencing errors, raw reads were error-corrected and collapsed into unique sequences using a nearest-neighbor algorithm that merged closely related sequences. To assign V, D and J gene segments, CDR3 sequences were aligned to IMGT reference sequences. Each retained sequence needed at least a six-nucleotide match to both a V gene segment and a J gene segment. A rearrangement was called productive if the CDR3 had no stop codons and remained in frame with V and J, and every other rearrangement was called non-productive. CDR3 was defined by IMGT convention, running from the second conserved V-encoded cysteine to the conserved J-encoded phenylalanine. In an earlier analysis of more than 550 of the donors, sequences lacking an unambiguous match to a single V gene segment were excluded. An earlier analysis of fewer than 750 of the donors classified V segments as functional when productive rearrangements were above 56.7% and as segregating when the standard deviation between donors was above 5%. To diagnose cytomegalovirus status from the catalog of TCR beta chain sequences, a statistical classification framework was built. A later analysis assigned V and J genes by comparing TCR nucleotide sequences with IMGT/GENE-DB human TR gene sequences. The TCRdist pipeline was used in a later analysis to assign CDR3 sequences and most-parsimonious VDJ recombination scenarios. In a later analysis, each TCR beta chain was defined by its CDR3 amino acid sequence together with its V-gene family, and reads lacking a unique V-gene family were excluded. To address suspected cross-contamination and a sequencing artifact, a later analysis removed around 590 highly shared, low-generation-probability nucleotide sequences. In a later analysis, a clonal expansion index for each public chain was calculated from normalized within-repertoire ranks of inferred template counts. A later analysis computed generation probabilities with a VDJ recombination model fitted to out-of-frame rearrangements, and checked the results against IGoR. In a later analysis, hypergeometric tests were used to score TCR-TCR, TCR-HLA and TCR-CMV co-occurrence, with a repertoire-size bias correction applied to TCR pairs. A later analysis estimated false discovery rates by permuting HLA or CMV assignments 20 times. A later analysis grouped co-occurring TCRs with DBSCAN, adding TCRdist sequence similarity when clustering within HLA-allele-positive subsets. Repertoires with fewer than 30,000 or more than 120,000 public chains, plus five repertoires with anomalous nucleotide sharing, were excluded from co-occurrence clustering. TCRdb's version of the immuneACCESS table is confined to in-frame rearrangements and falls short of the full clone set. An unresolved V gene accounts for under half of the shortfall where checked; the remainder is of unknown origin. D and trimming were read from the DNA, whereas the V and J calls and clone size are those reported in that table. This sample has 140,000 to 150,000 clones in its table, and around 75% of those were observed once. 2.9% of the sample is held by the ten biggest clonotypes.

Paper-wide results and their limitations: Compared with equally common non-associated chains, HLA-associated TCR beta chains in a later analysis were more clonally expanded and had lower generation probabilities. The cohort was sequenced for TCR beta chains only, and without alpha or paired-chain data the features that could be detected were limited. The authors suggested that the approach could potentially be generalized to other disease states and immunological phenotypes. An earlier analysis of around 500 of the donors showed that most TCR beta V segments appeared in productive rearrangements either about 87% or about 30% of the time, which broadly matched IMGT annotations. Because HLA typing was missing for some donors at each locus, association tests included only the typed subset. The only immune exposure information available for the cohort was CMV serostatus. Sequencing depth was assumed to be roughly uniform across donors in the presence/absence analyses, though that assumption may not hold. The earlier analysis of some 540 of the donors excluded 15 to 20 rarely observed V segments, including chromosome 9 orphons, because counts were too low. In a later analysis, the rate of TCR association differed among HLA loci, with DRB1 alleles having the most associated TCRs and HLA-C alleles having the fewest. A later genetic analysis associated a missense DCLRE1C variant with V-gene and J-gene trimming of TCR beta chains, and an independent cohort replicated the association. Because the 87-base-pair reads could not distinguish some IMGT-functional V segments, including TRBV6-2 and TRBV6-3, those segments were excluded. In a later analysis, some 17,000 TCR beta sequences were associated with specific HLA alleles at a false discovery rate of 0.05. According to a later analysis, parvovirus B19, influenza, CMV and Epstein-Barr virus appeared linked to several top co-occurrence clusters. Assigning TCR associations to individual alleles was difficult when HLA alleles, especially DR and DQ, strongly co-occurred. While some public TCRs were present in many individuals, most TCR sequences turned up only very rarely across donors. A later analysis found that most CMV-associated TCR beta chains appeared HLA-restricted, with HLA associations seemingly driven largely by CMV exposure. The classifier was reported to diagnose cytomegalovirus status with high specificity and sensitivity in both the original and validation cohorts. In the study, approximately 160 TCR beta chains were listed as associated with cytomegalovirus. Linkage disequilibrium might explain the correlated functional status among segregating V segments, but an unknown experimental factor could not be ruled out. According to a later genetic analysis, donors in an Asian-associated ancestry cluster had fewer N-insertions in productive TCRs than the roughly 670-donor mean. A further reported finding was that TCR beta sequences accurately predicted the HLA-A and HLA-B alleles for most subjects in the first cohort. A few of the identified cytomegalovirus-associated TCR beta chains were confirmed in vitro to be specific for cytomegalovirus antigens. The sequencing pipeline was judged likely to have produced a cluster of highly shared sequence variants as a technical artifact.

The cohort comprised some 680 healthy bone marrow donors. All cohort members were sampled while nominally healthy, although unrecorded immune exposures were likely present. The donor was CMV seronegative and was included in the group of a few hundred seronegative cohort members. Each donor provided a peripheral blood sample, and peripheral blood mononuclear cells were used for TCR beta sequencing. The Qiagen DNeasy Blood Extraction Kit was used to extract genomic DNA from the blood cell samples. The CDR3, cysteine through phenylalanine, is 13 amino acids long. Just the 39-base CDR3 DNA is kept, in frame starting at base 1. The germline V gene yields MGHRA for CDR1 and YSYEKL for CDR2. At the junction V is shortened by 4 bases and J by 2 bases; bases outside the gene matches: 2. About this clone itself: Its antigen is still unknown. Base qualities are not provided; no much larger clone lies one nucleotide away.

The sequencing input was PBMCs. This sequence originates from a woman between 25 and 40 years old in good health and CMV-seronegative. The chain links TRBV4-1 with TRBJ2-7; a stretch of 7 junction bases matches TRBD1. The CDR3 region reads CASSRDSPYEQYF. The bases are TGCGCCAGCAGCCGGGACAGTCCCTACGAGCAGTACTTC.